This is a list of T cell receptor beta chains from one sample in a study of blood T cell repertoires in COVID-19. Produced via immunoSEQ multiplex PCR; TCRdb's table is partial and in-frame only. The sample holds some 50,000 clones, about 79% seen once. Source material: peripheral blood. The receptors shown here come from a human donor in a cohort sampled during active COVID-19. Each CDR3 is given with its conserved first and last residue. Each record gives: clone size, V gene, J gene, D gene, CDR3 DNA, CDR3 protein. D genes are given only for firm matches. Only some rows state a clone size, as once, few, many or a class for expanded clones.

.,TRBV9,TRBJ2-2,.,TGTGCCAGCAGCCCCCCTACCGGGGAGCTGTTTTTT,CASSPPTGELFF
.,TRBV9,TRBJ2-7,TRBD1,TGTGCCAGCAGCCCGGGACAGGGTCATGGCGAGCAGTACTTC,CASSPGQGHGEQYF
.,TRBV18,TRBJ2-1,.,TGTGCCAGCTCACCCGACTACTCCATGGGGAATGAGCAGTTCTTC,CASSPDYSMGNEQFF
.,TRBV24-1,TRBJ2-1,.,TGTGCCACCACTGCCCCGGGGGGCTTCAATGAGCAGTTCTTC,CATTAPGGFNEQFF
.,TRBV2,TRBJ1-1,.,TGTGCCAGCAGCCTGGCAGAAGCTTTCTTT,CASSLAEAFF
.,TRBV7-3,TRBJ1-1,.,TGTGCCAGCAGTTCAACAGATAACACTGAAGCTTTCTTT,CASSSTDNTEAFF
.,TRBV29-1,TRBJ1-2,TRBD1,TGCAGCGTTGGCAGGGGGACCCTAAACTATGGCTACACCTTC,CSVGRGTLNYGYTF
.,TRBV12-3/TRBV12-4,TRBJ2-7,.,TGTGCCAGCAGTCCCGGGACACTTGAGCAGTACTTC,CASSPGTLEQYF
.,TRBV5-1,TRBJ1-2,.,TGCGCCAGCAGTTCCGAGACAGCTAACTATGGCTACACCTTC,CASSSETANYGYTF
.,TRBV27,TRBJ2-7,.,TGTGCCAGCAGACTAGGGGGGGCTTACGAGCAGTACTTC,CASRLGGAYEQYF
.,TRBV4-3,TRBJ2-5,TRBD2,TGCGCCAGCAGCCCGAAACTAGCGGGAGCCTGGGAGACCCAGTACTTC,CASSPKLAGAWETQYF
once,TRBV5-1,TRBJ1-1,.,TGCGCCAGCAGCTTGGGGCAGGCGAACACTGAAGCTTTCTTT,CASSLGQANTEAFF
.,TRBV19,TRBJ1-1,.,TGTGCCAGTAGTATAGAAGGGGGGGAAACTGAAGCTTTCTTT,CASSIEGGETEAFF